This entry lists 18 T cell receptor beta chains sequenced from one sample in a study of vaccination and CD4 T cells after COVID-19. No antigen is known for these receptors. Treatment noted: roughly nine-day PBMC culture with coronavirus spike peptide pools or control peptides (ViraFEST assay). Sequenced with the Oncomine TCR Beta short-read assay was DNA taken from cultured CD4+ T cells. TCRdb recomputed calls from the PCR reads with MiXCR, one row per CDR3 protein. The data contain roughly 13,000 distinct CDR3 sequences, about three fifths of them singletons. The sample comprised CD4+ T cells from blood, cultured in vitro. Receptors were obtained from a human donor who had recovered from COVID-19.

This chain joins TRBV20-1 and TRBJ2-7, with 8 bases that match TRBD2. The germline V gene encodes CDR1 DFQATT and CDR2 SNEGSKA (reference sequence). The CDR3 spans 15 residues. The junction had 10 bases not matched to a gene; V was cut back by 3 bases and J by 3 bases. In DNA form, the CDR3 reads TGCAGTGCTAGGGACTATGGGGCGGGAGGCTACGAGCAGTACTTC. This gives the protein CSARDYGAGGYEQYF.

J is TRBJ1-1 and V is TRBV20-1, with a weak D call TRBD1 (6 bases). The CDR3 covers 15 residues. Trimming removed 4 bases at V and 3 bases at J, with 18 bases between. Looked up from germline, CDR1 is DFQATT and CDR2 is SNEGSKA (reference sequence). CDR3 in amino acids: CSATDSEGVHTEAFF. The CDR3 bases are TGCAGTGCTACCGACTCTGAGGGGGTACACACTGAAGCTTTCTTT.

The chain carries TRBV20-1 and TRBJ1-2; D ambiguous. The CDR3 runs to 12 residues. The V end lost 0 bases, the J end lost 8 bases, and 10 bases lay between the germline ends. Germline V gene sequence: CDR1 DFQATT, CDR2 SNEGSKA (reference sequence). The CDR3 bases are TGCAGTGCTAGAGATAACGGGGTGGGCTACACCTTC. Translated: CSARDNGVGYTF.

CDR3 region: CASSPRPPATTNEKLFF. The CDR3 bases are TGTGCCAGTAGTCCACGACCCCCGGCAACAACTAATGAAAAACTGTTTTTT. This sequence joins TRBV19 and TRBJ1-4; no reliable D call. Trimming removed 5 bases at V and 0 bases at J, with 16 bases between. CDR1 is LNHDA, CDR2 SQIVND, per germline (reference sequence). This CDR3 has 17 amino acids.

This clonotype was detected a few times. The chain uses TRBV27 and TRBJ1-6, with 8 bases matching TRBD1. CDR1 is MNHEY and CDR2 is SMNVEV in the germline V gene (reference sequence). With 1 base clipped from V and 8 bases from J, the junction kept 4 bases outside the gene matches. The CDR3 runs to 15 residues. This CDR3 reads CASSLYRGKDSPLHF. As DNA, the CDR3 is TGTGCCAGCAGTTTATACAGGGGGAAGGATTCACCCCTCCACTTT.

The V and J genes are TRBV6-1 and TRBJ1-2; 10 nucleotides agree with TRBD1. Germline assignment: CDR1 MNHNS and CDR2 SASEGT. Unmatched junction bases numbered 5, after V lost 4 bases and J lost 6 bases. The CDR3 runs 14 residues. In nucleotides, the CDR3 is TGTGCCAGCAGTGGCCGGGACAGGGGTAATGGCTACACCTTC. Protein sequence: CASSGRDRGNGYTF.

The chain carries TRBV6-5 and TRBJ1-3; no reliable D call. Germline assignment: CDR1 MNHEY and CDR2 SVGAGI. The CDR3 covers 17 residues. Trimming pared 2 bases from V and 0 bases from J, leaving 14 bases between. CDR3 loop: CASSYRARFDSGNTIYF. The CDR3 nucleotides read TGTGCCAGCAGTTACCGCGCTAGGTTCGACTCTGGAAACACCATATATTTT.

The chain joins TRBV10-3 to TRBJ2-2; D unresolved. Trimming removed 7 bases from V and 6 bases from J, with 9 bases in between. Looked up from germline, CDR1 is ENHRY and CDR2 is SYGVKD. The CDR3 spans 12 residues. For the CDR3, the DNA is TGTGCCATCACTCGAGAGCCCGGGGAGCTGTTTTTT. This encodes CAITREPGELFF.

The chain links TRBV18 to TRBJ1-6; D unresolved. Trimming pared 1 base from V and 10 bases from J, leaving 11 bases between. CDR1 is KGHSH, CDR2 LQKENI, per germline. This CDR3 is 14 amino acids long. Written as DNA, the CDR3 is TGTGCCAGCTCACCACGCCGGCTCGGATCACCCCTCCACTTT. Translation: CASSPRRLGSPLHF.

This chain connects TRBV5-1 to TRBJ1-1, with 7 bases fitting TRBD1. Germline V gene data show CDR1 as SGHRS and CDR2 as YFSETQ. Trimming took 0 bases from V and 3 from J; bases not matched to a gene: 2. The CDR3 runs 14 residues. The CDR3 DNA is TGCGCCAGCAGCTTGGGACAGGGTCACACTGAAGCTTTCTTT. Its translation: CASSLGQGHTEAFF.

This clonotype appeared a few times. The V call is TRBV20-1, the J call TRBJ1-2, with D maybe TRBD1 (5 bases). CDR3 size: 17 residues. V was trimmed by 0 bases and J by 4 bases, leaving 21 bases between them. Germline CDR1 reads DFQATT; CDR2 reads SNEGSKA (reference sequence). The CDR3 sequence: CSARDPLPRDGLYGYTF. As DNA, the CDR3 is TGCAGTGCTAGAGATCCCTTGCCCCGGGACGGGCTCTATGGCTACACCTTC.

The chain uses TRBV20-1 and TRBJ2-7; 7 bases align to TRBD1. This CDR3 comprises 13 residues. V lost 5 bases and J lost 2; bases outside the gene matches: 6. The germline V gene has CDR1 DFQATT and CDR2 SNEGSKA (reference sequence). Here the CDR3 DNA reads TGCAGTGCTGTTCGGGACAGACCCTACGAGCAGTACTTC. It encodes CSAVRDRPYEQYF.

The DNA for the CDR3 is TGTGCCACCAGCGGTTACAGGGAAGAGACCCAGTACTTC. As protein: CATSGYREETQYF. The genes are TRBV15 and TRBJ2-5, with a tentative D call TRBD1 (6 bases). Looked up from germline, CDR1 is LNHNV and CDR2 is YYDKDF (reference sequence). V was cut by 5 bases and J by 3 bases, with 10 bases left in between. The CDR3 consists of 13 residues.

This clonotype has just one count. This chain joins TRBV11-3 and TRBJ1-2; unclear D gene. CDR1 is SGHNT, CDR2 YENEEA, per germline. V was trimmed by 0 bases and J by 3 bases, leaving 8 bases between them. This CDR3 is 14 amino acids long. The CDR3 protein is CASSLDLGDYGYTF. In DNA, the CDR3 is TGTGCCAGCAGCTTAGATTTGGGAGACTATGGCTACACCTTC.

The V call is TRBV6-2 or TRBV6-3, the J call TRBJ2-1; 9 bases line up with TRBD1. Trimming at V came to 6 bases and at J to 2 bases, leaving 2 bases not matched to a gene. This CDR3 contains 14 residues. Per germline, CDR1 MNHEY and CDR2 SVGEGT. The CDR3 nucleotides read TGTGCCAGCAGGGACAGGGGCACCTACAATGAGCAGTTCTTC. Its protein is CASRDRGTYNEQFF.

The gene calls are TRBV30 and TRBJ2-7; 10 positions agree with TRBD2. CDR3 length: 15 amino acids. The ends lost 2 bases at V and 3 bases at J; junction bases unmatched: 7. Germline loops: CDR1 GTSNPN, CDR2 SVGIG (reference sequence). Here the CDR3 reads CAWSIRLAGDYEQYF. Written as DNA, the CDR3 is TGTGCCTGGAGTATTCGACTAGCGGGCGACTACGAGCAGTACTTC. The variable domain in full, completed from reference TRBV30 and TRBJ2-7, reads SQTIHQWPATLVQPVGSPLSLECTVEGTSNPNLYWYRQAAGRGLQLLFYSVGIGQISSEVPQNLSASRPQDRQFILSSKKLLLSDSGFYLCAWSIRLAGDYEQYFGPGTRLTVT.

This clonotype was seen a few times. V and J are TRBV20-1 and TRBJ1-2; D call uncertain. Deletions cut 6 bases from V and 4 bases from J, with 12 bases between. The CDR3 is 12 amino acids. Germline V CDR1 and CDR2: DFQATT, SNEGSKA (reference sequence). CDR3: CSASSESYGYTF. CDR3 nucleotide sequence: TGCAGTGCCAGCAGTGAAAGCTATGGCTACACCTTC.

The CDR3 sequence: CSARTLRTSGRSDTQYF. In nucleotides, the CDR3 is TGCAGTGCTAGAACTTTACGGACTAGCGGGAGATCCGATACGCAGTATTTT. The genes are TRBV20-1 and TRBJ2-3, with 13 bases aligning to TRBD2. The trim removed 2 bases at V and 6 bases at J, leaving 11 bases unmatched. The CDR3 extends over 17 amino acids. CDR1 DFQATT and CDR2 SNEGSKA come from the germline V gene (reference sequence).